This TCR beta chain was recorded in a study of T cells in Graves' hyperthyroidism and ophthalmopathy. This clonotype was seen many times. Its antigen remains unidentified. Amplified TCR beta CDR3 regions derived from RNA transcripts. An initial round of RT-PCR targeting the TCR CDR3 relied on the HTBI primer set. TCRdb analysed the multiplex PCR reads with MiXCR anew, one entry per CDR3 protein. Altogether 550,000 to 600,000 distinct CDR3 sequences are present, roughly 46% being singletons, with the ten largest covering 19%. Overall study findings and caveats: Most thyroid clonotypes with frequency above 0.001 were detected in blood.

V lost 2 bases, J lost 8 bases, and 16 bases lay in between. There are 14 residues in the CDR3. Germline-derived CDR1 and CDR2 are SGHRS and YFSETQ. J is TRBJ1-1 and V is TRBV5-1; D possibly corresponds to TRBD1 (5 bases). This receptor was taken from an adult woman with Graves' disease, either hyperthyroidism or ophthalmopathy (not recorded which). The source material was peripheral blood or thyroid tissue (not recorded which). The CDR3 sequence is CASSFFGGDLEAFF. The CDR3 nucleotides read TGCGCCAGCAGCTTTTTCGGTGGGGACTTGGAAGCTTTCTTT. Full variable domain (missing parts from reference TRBV5-1 and TRBJ1-1): KAGVTQTPRYLIKTRGQQVTLSCSPISGHRSVSWYQQTPGQGLQFLFEYFSETQRNKGNFPGRFSGRQFSNSRSEMNVSTLELGDSALYLCASSFFGGDLEAFFGQGTRLTVV.